This T cell receptor beta chain comes out of a study of T cell changes during pregnancy in multiple sclerosis. TCRdb keeps only in-frame clones here, not all; method: immunoSEQ multiplex PCR. The sample has tens of thousands of clones; around nine tenths are singletons. Trimming took 2 bases from V and 9 from J, leaving 11 bases between them. The CDR3 totals 13 residues. Germline V lookup: CDR1 SEHNR, CDR2 FQNEAQ (reference sequence). The starting material was CD4+ T cells from peripheral blood mononuclear cells, obtained before pregnancy. The clonotype was recovered from a female donor with multiple sclerosis, enrolled in a pregnancy study. This chain uses TRBV7-9 with TRBJ2-1; D might be TRBD2 (5 bases). The CDR3 bases are TGTGCCAGCAGCTTATTAGGGAGCGCTGAGCAGTTCTTC. Protein product: CASSLLGSAEQFF.